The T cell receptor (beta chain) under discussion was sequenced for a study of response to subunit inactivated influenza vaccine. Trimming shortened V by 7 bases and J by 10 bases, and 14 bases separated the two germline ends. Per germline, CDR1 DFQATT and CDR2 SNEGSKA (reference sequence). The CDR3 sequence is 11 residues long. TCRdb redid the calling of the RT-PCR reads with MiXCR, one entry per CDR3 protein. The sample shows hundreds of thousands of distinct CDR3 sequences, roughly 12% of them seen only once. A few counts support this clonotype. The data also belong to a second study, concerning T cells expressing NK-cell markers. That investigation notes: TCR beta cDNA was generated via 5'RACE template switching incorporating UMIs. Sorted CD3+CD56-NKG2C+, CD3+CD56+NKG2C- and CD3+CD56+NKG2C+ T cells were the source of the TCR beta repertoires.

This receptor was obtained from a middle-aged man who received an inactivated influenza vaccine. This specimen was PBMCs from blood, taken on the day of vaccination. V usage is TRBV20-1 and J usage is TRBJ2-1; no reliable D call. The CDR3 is CSVRPVREQFF. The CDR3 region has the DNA TGCAGTGTACGGCCCGTCCGGGAGCAGTTCTTC.